The clone carrying this TCR beta chain was seen just once. The data were taken from a study of OX40 agonist ivuxolimab in advanced cancers. Study information: Aged 23 to 79 with a mean of 60 years, they were approximately 79% male.

Repertoires were generated with immunoSEQ multiplex PCR, while TCRdb's copy carries only in-frame clones and drops some. The data contain nearly 90,000 clones, just under 90% of them singletons. The CDR3 is 20 residues long. The germline V gene encodes CDR1 SGDLS and CDR2 YYNGEE. Deletions cut 4 bases from V and 0 bases from J, with 26 bases between. The chain is built from TRBV9 and TRBJ1-5; perhaps TRBD1 as D (5 bases). The sample was CD4+ or CD8+ T cells sorted from blood, taken in a trial of the OX40 agonist ivuxolimab. The TCR originated in an adult with an advanced solid tumor such as melanoma, head and neck, liver or kidney cancer. The CDR3 bases are TGTGCCAGCAGCCCGCTCGCGCGGAGGGGAAGAGTCTATAGCAATCAGCCCCAGCATTTT. Translated, it gives CASSPLARRGRVYSNQPQHF. Full variable domain (missing parts from reference TRBV9 and TRBJ1-5): DSGVTQTPKHLITATGQRVTLRCSPRSGDLSVYWYQQSLDQGLQFLIQYYNGEERAKGNILERFSAQQFPDLHSELNLSSLELGDSALYFCASSPLARRGRVYSNQPQHFGDGTRLSIL.